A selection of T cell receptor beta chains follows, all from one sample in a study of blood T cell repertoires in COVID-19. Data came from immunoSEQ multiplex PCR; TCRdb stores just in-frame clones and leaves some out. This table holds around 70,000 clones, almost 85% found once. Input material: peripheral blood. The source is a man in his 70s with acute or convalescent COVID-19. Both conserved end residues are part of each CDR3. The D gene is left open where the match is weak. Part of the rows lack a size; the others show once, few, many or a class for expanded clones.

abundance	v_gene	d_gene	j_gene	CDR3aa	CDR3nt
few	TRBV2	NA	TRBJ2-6	CASSDILGGSAGANVLTF	TGTGCCAGCAGTGATATCTTGGGGGGTTCGGCTGGGGCCAACGTCCTGACTTTC
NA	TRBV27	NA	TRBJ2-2	CASRLQGTLNTGELFF	TGTGCCAGCAGACTCCAGGGGACGCTGAACACCGGGGAGCTGTTTTTT
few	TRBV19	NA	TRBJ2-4	CASSIDRDIQYF	TGTGCCAGTAGTATAGACAGGGACATTCAGTACTTC
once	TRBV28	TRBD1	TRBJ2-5	CASSAGQGRGETQYF	TGTGCCAGCAGTGCGGGACAGGGGAGGGGAGAGACCCAGTACTTC
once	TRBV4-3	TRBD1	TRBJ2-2	CASSQNIQGAKGTGELFF	TGCGCCAGCAGTCAAAATATACAGGGGGCTAAGGGCACCGGGGAGCTGTTTTTT
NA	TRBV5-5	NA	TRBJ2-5	CASRVLLGAVEETQYF	TGTGCCAGCAGGGTCCTTCTGGGGGCGGTTGAAGAGACCCAGTACTTC
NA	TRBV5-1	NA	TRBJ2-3	CASSPSSDTDTQYF	TGCGCCAGCAGCCCCAGTAGCGACACAGATACGCAGTATTTT
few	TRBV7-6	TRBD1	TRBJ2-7	CASSPRDRVYEQYF	TGTGCCAGCAGCCCCCGGGACAGAGTTTACGAGCAGTACTTC
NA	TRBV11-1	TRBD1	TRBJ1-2	CASSLQTPGTGDGYTF	TGTGCCAGCAGCTTACAAACACCCGGGACAGGGGATGGCTACACCTTC
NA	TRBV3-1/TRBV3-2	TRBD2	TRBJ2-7	CASTGGRRHEQYF	TGTGCCAGCACCGGCGGGAGGAGGCACGAGCAGTACTTC
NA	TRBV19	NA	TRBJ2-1	CASSTGALGSSPFF	TGTGCCAGTAGCACTGGGGCCCTCGGGAGTTCCCCGTTCTTC
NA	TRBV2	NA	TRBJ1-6	CATHPDRSGSPLHF	TGTGCCACACACCCGGACAGAAGTGGTTCACCCCTCCACTTT
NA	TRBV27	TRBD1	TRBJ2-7	CASSRQGSTYEQYF	TGTGCCAGCAGTAGACAGGGGTCCACCTACGAGCAGTACTTC
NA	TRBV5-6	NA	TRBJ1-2	CASSLRLGASGYTF	TGTGCCAGCAGCTTGCGTTTAGGGGCAAGTGGCTACACCTTC
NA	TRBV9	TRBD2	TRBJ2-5	CASGSGGALETQYF	TGTGCCAGTGGATCGGGGGGAGCTCTTGAGACCCAGTACTTC
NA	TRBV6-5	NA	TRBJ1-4	CASSATLRPEKLFF	TGTGCCAGCAGCGCGACTTTAAGGCCCGAAAAACTGTTTTTT
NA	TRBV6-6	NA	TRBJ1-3	CASSYSRVDTIYF	TGTGCCAGCAGTTACTCGAGGGTAGACACCATATATTTT
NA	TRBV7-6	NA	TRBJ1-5	CASSFGGNSNQPQHF	TGTGCCAGCAGCTTTGGAGGAAATAGCAATCAGCCCCAGCATTTT
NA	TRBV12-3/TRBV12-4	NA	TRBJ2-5	CASTQGGKTQYF	TGTGCCAGCACCCAGGGAGGAAAGACCCAGTACTTC
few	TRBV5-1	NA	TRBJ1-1	CASSLAQGMNTEAFF	TGCGCCAGCAGCTTGGCCCAGGGCATGAACACTGAAGCTTTCTTT
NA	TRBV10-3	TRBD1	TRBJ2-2	CATGTDSNTGELFF	TGTGCCACCGGGACAGATTCGAACACCGGGGAGCTGTTTTTT
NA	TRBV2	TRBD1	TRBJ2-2	CASWGRRGGPTGELFF	TGTGCCAGCTGGGGGAGAAGAGGGGGCCCCACCGGGGAGCTGTTTTTT